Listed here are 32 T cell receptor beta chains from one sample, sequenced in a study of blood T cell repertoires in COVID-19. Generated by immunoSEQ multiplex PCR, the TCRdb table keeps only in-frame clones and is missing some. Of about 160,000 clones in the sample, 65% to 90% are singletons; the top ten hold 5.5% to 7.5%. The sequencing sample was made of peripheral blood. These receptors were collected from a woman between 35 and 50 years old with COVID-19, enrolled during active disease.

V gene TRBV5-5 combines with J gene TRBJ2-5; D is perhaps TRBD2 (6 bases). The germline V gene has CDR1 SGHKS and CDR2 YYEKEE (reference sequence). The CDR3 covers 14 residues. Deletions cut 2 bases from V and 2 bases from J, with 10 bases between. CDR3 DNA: TGTGCCAGCAGCTTTGGACTAACACAAGAGACCCAGTACTTC. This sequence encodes CASSFGLTQETQYF.

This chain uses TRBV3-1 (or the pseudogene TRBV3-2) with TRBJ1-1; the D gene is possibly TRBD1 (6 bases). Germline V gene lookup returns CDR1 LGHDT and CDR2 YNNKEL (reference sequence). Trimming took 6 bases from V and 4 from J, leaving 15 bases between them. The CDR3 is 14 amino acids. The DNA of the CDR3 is TGTGCCAGCAGGTCAGAGGTAGGGGGCACTGAAGCTTTCTTT. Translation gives CASRSEVGGTEAFF.

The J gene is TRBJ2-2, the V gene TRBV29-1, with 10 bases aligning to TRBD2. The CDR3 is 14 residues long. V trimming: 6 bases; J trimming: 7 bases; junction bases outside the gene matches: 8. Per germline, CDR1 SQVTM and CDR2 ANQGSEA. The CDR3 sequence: CSVRVAGGGGELFF. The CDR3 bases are TGCAGCGTCCGGGTAGCGGGAGGTGGCGGGGAGCTGTTTTTT.

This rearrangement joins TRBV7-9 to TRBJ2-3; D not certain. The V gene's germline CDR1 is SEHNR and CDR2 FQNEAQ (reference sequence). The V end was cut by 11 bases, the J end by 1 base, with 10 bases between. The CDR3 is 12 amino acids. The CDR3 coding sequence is TGTGCCTACACCCAGGGCACAGATACGCAGTATTTT. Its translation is CAYTQGTDTQYF. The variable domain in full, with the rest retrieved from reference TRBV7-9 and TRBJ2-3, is DTGVSQNPRHKITKRGQNVTFRCDPISEHNRLYWYRQTLGQGPEFLTYFQNEAQLEKSRLLSDRFSAERPKGSFSTLEIQRTEQGDSAMYLCAYTQGTDTQYFGPGTRLTVL.

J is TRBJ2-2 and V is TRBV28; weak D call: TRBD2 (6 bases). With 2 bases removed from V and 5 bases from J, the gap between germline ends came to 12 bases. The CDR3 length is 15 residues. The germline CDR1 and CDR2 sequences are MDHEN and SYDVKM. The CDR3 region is CASSLGTLNTGELFF. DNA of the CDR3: TGTGCCAGCAGTTTAGGGACTCTAAATACCGGGGAGCTGTTTTTT.

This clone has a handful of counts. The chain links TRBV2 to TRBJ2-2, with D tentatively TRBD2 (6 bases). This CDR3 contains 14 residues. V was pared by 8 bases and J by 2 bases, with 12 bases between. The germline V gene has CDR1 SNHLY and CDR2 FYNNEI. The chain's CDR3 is CASGAGLNTGELFF. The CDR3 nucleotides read TGTGCCAGCGGGGCGGGACTCAACACCGGGGAGCTGTTTTTT.

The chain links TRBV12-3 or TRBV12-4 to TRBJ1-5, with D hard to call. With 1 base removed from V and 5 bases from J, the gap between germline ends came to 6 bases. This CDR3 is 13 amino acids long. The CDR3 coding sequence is TGTGCCAGCAGTTTAGACAGTCATCAGCCCCAGCATTTT. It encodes CASSLDSHQPQHF.

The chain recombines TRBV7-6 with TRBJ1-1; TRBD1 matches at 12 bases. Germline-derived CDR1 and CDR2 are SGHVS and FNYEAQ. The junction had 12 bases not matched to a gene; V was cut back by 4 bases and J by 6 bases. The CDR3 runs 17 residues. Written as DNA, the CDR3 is TGTGCCAGCAGCTCGTTTGGGACAGGGGGCGCAGGGGCTGAAGCTTTCTTT. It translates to CASSSFGTGGAGAEAFF.

CDR3 nucleotide sequence: TGTGCCAGCAGCCTCGGGGAAGAGACCCAGTACTTC. Its translation is CASSLGEETQYF. The gene calls are TRBV3-1 (or the pseudogene TRBV3-2) and TRBJ2-5, with a weak D call TRBD2 (5 bases). Germline lookup yields CDR1 LGHDT and CDR2 YNNKEL (reference sequence). V dropped 4 bases and J dropped 3 bases, with 6 bases sitting between them. The CDR3 totals 12 residues.

The CDR3 nucleotides are TGTGCCAGCAGAAATCCGAAGAGCACCTACAATGAGCAGTTCTTC. Residues: CASRNPKSTYNEQFF. This chain uses TRBV7-2 with TRBJ2-1; D call uncertain. Germline V gene lookup returns CDR1 SGHTA and CDR2 FQGNSA. Trimming took off 6 bases at V and 2 bases at J, with 14 bases between the two ends. The length of the CDR3 is 15 residues.

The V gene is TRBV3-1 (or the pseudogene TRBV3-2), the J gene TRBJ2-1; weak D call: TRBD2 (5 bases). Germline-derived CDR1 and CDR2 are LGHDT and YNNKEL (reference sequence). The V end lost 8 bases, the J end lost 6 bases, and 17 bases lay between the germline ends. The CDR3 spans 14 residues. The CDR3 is CASRQPGFANEQFF. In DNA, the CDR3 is TGTGCCAGCCGTCAGCCGGGGTTCGCCAATGAGCAGTTCTTC.

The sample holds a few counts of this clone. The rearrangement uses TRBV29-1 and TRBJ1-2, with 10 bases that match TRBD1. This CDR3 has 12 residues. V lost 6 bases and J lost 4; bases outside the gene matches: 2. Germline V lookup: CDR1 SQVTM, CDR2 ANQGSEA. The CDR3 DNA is TGCAGCGTGGGACAGGGGACCTATGGCTACACCTTC. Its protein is CSVGQGTYGYTF.

The DNA for the CDR3 is TGTGCCTGGAGTGTAGGACAGGGGACCTACGAGCAGTACTTC. Translation: CAWSVGQGTYEQYF. This rearrangement joins TRBV30 to TRBJ2-7; 9 nucleotides match TRBD1. The CDR3 has 14 amino acids. V lost 0 bases to trimming and J lost 2 bases; unmatched junction nucleotides: 2. Germline lookup yields CDR1 GTSNPN and CDR2 SVGIG (reference sequence).

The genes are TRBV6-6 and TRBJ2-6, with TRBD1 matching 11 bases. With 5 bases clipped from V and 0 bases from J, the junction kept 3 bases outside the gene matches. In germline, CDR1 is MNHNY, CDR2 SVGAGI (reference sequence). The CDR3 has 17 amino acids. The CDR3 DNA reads TGTGCCAGCAGTCGGACAGGGGGCCTCTCTGGGGCCAACGTCCTGACTTTC. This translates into CASSRTGGLSGANVLTF.

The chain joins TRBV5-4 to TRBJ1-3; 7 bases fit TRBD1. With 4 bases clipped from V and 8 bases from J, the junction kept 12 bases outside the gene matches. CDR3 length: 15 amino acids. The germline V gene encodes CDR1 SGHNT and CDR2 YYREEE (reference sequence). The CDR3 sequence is CASSPNGMQGDTIYF. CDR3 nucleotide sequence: TGTGCCAGCAGCCCTAATGGGATGCAGGGGGACACCATATATTTT.

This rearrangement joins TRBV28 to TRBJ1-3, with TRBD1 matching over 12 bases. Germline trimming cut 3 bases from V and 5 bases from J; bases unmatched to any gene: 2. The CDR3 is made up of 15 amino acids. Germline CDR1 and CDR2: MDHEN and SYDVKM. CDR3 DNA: TGTGCCAGCAGTTTGTGGGACAGGGGGCGAAACACCATATATTTT. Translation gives CASSLWDRGRNTIYF.

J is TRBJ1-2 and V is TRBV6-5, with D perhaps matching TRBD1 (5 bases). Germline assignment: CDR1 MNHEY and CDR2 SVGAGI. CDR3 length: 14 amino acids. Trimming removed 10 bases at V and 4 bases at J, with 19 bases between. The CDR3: CATTRTRQSYGYTF. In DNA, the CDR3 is TGTGCCACTACGAGGACAAGGCAGTCCTATGGCTACACCTTC.

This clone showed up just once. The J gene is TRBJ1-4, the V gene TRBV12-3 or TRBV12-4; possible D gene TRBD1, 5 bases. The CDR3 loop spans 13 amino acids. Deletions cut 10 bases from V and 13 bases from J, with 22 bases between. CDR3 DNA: TGTGCCACAGGGAGGACACCCTTTAGGGGACTGTTTTTT. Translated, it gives CATGRTPFRGLFF.

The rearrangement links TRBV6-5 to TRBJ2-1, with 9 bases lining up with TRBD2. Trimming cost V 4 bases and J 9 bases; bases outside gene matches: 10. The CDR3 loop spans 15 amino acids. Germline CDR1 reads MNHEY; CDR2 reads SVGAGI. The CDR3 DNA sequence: TGTGCCAGCAGTTGGCAGCGGGGGGCCGCCCGTGAGCAGTTCTTC. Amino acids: CASSWQRGAAREQFF.

The CDR3 loop is CASSQEVRGWFDTGELFF. The DNA for the CDR3 is TGTGCCAGCAGCCAAGAGGTCAGGGGATGGTTCGACACCGGGGAGCTGTTTTTT. The chain is built from TRBV14 and TRBJ2-2; the D gene is possibly TRBD1 (6 bases). V gave up 0 bases and J gave up 3 bases, with 17 bases separating them. The CDR3 consists of 18 residues. The germline gives CDR1 SGHDN, CDR2 FVKESK.

This CDR3 reads CASSQDQGTPNTEAFF. Here the CDR3 DNA reads TGTGCCAGCAGCCAAGATCAGGGCACTCCGAACACTGAAGCTTTCTTT. This rearrangement joins TRBV3-1 (or the pseudogene TRBV3-2) to TRBJ1-1; possibly TRBD1 for D (5 bases). The CDR3 consists of 16 residues. V was cut by 0 bases and J by 1 base, with 12 bases left in between. The germline V gene has CDR1 LGHDT and CDR2 YNNKEL (reference sequence).

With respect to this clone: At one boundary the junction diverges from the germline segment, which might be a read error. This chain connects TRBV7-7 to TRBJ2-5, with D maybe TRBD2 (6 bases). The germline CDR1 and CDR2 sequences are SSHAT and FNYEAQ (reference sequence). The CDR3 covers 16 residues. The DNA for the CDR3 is TGTGCTAGCAGCTTCGGTAGTCGGGGGAAGGGAGAGACCCAGTACTTC. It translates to CASSFGSRGKGETQYF.

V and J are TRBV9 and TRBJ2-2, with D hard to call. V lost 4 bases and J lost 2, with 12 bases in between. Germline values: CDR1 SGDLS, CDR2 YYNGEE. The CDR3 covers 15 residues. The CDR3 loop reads CASSKTSRNTGELFF. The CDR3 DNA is TGTGCCAGCAGCAAAACCTCTAGAAACACCGGGGAGCTGTTTTTT.

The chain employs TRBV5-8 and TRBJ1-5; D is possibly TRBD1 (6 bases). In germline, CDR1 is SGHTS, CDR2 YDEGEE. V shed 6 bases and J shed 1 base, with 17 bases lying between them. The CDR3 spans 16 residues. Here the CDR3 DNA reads TGTGCCAGCAATGACCCCAGGGGACTAAGCAATCAGCCCCAGCATTTT. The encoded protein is CASNDPRGLSNQPQHF.

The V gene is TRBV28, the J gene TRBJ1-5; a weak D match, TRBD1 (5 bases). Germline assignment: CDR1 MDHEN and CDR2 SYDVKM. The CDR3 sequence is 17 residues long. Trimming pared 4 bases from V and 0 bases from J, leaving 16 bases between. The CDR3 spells CASSSRTGTFSNQPQHF. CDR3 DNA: TGTGCCAGCAGTTCAAGGACCGGGACTTTTAGCAATCAGCCCCAGCATTTT.

The CDR3 here is CASSAGGSWTGPYEQYV. CDR3 coding DNA: TGTGCCAGCAGTGCCGGGGGCTCGTGGACAGGGCCGTACGAGCAGTACGTC. J is TRBJ2-7 and V is TRBV6-4, with 8 bases that match TRBD1. Trimming cost V 4 bases and J 4 bases; bases outside gene matches: 15. Germline V lookup: CDR1 MRHNA, CDR2 SNTAGT. This CDR3 spans 17 amino acids.

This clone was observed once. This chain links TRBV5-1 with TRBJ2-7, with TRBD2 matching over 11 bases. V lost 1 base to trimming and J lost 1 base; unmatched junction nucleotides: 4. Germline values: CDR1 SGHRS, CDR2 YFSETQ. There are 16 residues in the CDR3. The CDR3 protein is CASSLLAGGGSYEQYF. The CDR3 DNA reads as TGCGCCAGCAGCTTGCTAGCGGGAGGTGGGTCCTACGAGCAGTACTTC.

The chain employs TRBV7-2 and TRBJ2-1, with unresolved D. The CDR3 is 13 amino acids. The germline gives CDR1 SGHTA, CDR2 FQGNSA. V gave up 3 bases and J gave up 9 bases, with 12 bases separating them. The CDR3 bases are TGTGCCAGCAGCTTGGGCCCCGCGTTTGAGCAGTTCTTC. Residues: CASSLGPAFEQFF. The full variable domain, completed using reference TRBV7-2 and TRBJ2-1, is GAGVSQSPSNKVTEKGKDVELRCDPISGHTALYWYRQSLGQGLEFLIYFQGNSAPDKSGLPSDRFSAERTGGSVSTLTIQRTQQEDSAVYLCASSLGPAFEQFFGPGTRLTVL.

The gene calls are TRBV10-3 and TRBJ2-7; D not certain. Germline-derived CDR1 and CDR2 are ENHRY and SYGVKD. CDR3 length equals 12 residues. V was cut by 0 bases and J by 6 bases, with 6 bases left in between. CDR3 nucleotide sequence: TGTGCCATCAGTGAGTCTAATGTCGAGCAGTACGTC. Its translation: CAISESNVEQYV.

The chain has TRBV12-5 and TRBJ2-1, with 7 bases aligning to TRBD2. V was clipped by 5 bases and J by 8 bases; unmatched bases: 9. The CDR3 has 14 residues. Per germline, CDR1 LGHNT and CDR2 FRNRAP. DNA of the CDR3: TGTGCTAGTGGTCCCGGACTAGGTGGCGATGAGCAGTTCTTC. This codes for CASGPGLGGDEQFF.

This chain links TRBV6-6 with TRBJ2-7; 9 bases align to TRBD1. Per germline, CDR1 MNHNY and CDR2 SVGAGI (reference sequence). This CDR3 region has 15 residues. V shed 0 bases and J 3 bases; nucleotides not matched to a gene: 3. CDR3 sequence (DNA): TGTGCCAGCAGTTACTCGGGACAGGGTGACTACGAGCAGTACTTC. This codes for CASSYSGQGDYEQYF.

CDR3 in DNA: TGTGCCAGTAGACAACCGGGAGGGGTCAGCACAGATACGCAGTATTTT. Translated, it gives CASRQPGGVSTDTQYF. V gene TRBV19 combines with J gene TRBJ2-3, with 8 bases lining up with TRBD2. The junction had 8 bases not matched to a gene; V was cut back by 6 bases and J by 0 bases. The CDR3 loop spans 16 amino acids. From germline, CDR1 is LNHDA and CDR2 SQIVND (reference sequence). Together with reference TRBV19 and TRBJ2-3, the CDR3 gives the full variable domain: DGGITQSPKYLFRKEGQNVTLSCEQNLNHDAMYWYRQDPGQGLRLIYYSQIVNDFQKGDIAEGYSVSREKKESFPLTVTSAQKNPTAFYLCASRQPGGVSTDTQYFGPGTRLTVL.